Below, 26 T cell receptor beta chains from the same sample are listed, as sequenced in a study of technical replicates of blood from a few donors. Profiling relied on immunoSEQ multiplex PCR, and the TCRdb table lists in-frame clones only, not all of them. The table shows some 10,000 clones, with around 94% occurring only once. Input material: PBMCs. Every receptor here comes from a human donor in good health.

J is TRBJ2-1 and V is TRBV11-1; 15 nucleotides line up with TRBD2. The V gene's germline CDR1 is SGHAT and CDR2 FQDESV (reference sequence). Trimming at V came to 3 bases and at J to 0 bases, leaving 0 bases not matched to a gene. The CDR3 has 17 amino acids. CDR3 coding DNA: TGTGCCAGCAGCTTGGGACTAGCGGGAGGCTCCTACAATGAGCAGTTCTTC. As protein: CASSLGLAGGSYNEQFF.

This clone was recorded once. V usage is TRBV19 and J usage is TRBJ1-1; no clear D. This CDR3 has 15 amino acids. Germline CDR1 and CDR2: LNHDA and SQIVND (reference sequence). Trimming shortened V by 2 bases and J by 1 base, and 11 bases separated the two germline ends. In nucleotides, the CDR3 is TGTGCCAGTAGTATAAATGCAGAATCGAACACTGAAGCTTTCTTT. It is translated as CASSINAESNTEAFF.

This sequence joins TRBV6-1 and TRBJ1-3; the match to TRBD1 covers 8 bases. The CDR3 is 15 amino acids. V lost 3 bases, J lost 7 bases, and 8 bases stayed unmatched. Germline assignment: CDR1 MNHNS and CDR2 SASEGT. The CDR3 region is CASSESDREVNTIYF. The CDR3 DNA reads TGTGCCAGCAGTGAGTCGGACAGGGAGGTTAACACCATATATTTT.

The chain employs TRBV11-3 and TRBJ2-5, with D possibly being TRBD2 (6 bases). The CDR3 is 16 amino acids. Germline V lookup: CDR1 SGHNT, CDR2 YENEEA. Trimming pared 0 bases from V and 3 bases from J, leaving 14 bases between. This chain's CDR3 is CASSLDSSGGKETQYF. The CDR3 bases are TGTGCCAGCAGCTTAGATTCGAGCGGAGGGAAAGAGACCCAGTACTTC.

The chain's CDR3 is CASSPPEGLGYGYTF. The CDR3 DNA sequence: TGTGCCAGCTCACCACCGGAGGGGCTTGGCTATGGCTACACCTTC. The chain employs TRBV18 and TRBJ1-2; the D gene is possibly TRBD1 (5 bases). Trimming left V 0 bases short and J 4 bases short, with 12 bases between. This CDR3 is 15 amino acids long. Germline CDR1 reads KGHSH; CDR2 reads LQKENI.

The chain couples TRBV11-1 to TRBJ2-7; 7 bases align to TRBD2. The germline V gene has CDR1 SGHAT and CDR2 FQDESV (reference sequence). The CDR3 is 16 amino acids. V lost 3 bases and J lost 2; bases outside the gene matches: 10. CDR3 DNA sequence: TGTGCCAGCAGCTTGGCGGTGGGACTACCCCCCTACGAGCAGTACTTC. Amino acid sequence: CASSLAVGLPPYEQYF.

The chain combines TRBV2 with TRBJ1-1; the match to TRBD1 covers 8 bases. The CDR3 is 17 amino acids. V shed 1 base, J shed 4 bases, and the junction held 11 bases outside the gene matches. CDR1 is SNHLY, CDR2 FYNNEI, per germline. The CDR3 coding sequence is TGTGCCAGCAGTGAAGAAAGGGACAGGTGGAGTGTCACTGAAGCTTTCTTT. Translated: CASSEERDRWSVTEAFF.

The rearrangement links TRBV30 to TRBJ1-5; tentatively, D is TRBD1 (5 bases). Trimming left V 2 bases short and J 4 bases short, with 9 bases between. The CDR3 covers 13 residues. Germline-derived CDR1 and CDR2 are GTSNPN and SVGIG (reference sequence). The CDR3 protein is CAWSLGGNQPQHF. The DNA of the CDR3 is TGTGCCTGGAGTTTGGGGGGAAATCAGCCCCAGCATTTT.

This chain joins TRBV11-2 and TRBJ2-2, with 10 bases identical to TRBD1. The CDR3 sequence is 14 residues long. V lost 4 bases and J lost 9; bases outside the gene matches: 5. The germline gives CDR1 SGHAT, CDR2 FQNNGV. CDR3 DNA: TGTGCCAGCAGCTCGACAGGGGGCGGCAGGGAGCTGTTTTTT. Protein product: CASSSTGGGRELFF.

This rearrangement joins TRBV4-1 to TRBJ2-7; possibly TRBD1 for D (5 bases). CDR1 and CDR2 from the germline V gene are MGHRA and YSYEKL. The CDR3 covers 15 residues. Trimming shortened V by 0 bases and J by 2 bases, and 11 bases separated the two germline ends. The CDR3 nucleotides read TGCGCCAGCAGCCAAGAAGGGGTCCGGCCCTACGAGCAGTACTTC. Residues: CASSQEGVRPYEQYF.

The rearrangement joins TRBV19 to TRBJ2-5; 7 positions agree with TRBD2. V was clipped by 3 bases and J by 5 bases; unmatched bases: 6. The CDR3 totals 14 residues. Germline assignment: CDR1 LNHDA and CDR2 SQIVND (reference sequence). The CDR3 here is CASSMREGRETQYF. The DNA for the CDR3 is TGTGCCAGTAGTATGAGGGAGGGCCGGGAGACCCAGTACTTC.

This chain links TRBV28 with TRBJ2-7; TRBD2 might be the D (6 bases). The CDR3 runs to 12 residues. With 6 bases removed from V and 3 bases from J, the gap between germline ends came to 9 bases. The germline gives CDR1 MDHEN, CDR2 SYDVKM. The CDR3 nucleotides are TGTGCCAGCAGGACGGGACTCTACGAGCAGTACTTC. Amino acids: CASRTGLYEQYF.

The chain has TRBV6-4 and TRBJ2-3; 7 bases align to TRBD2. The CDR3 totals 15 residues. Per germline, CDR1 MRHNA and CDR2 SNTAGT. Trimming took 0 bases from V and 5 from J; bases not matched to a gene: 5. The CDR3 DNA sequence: TGTGCCAGCAGTGACTCTGGCGGGAGTGGAGATACGCAGTATTTT. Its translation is CASSDSGGSGDTQYF.

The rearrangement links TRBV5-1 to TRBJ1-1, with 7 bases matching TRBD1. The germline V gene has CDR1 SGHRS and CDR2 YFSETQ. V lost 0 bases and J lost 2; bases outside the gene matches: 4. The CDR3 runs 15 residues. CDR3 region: CASSLVGTVNTEAFF. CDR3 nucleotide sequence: TGCGCCAGCAGCTTGGTCGGGACAGTAAACACTGAAGCTTTCTTT.

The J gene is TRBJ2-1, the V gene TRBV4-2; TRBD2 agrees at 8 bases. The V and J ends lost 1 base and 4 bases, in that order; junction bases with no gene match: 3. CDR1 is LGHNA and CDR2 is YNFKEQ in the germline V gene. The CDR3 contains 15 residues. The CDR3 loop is CASSQVAGQYNEQFF. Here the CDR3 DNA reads TGTGCCAGCAGCCAAGTAGCGGGGCAATACAATGAGCAGTTCTTC.

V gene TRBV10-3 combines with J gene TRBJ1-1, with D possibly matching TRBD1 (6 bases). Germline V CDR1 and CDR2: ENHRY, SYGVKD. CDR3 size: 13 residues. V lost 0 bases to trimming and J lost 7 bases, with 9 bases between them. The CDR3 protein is CAISESNRDEAFF. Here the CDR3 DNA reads TGTGCCATCAGTGAGTCAAACAGGGATGAAGCTTTCTTT.

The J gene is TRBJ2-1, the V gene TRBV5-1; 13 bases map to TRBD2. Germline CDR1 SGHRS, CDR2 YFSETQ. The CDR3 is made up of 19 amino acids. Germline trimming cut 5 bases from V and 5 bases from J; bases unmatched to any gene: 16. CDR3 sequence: CASSPKRDSGTSGNNEQFF. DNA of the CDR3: TGCGCCAGCAGTCCTAAACGAGACTCCGGGACTAGCGGGAACAATGAGCAGTTCTTC.

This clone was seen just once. The CDR3 coding sequence is TGCGCCAGCGGGACGCCGGGACAGGGGGCGGCTGGCTACACCTTC. Its protein product is CASGTPGQGAAGYTF. V is TRBV5-1 and J is TRBJ1-2, with 12 bases lining up with TRBD1. The germline gives CDR1 SGHRS, CDR2 YFSETQ. This CDR3 comprises 15 residues. V lost 7 bases, J lost 7 bases, and 11 bases stayed unmatched.

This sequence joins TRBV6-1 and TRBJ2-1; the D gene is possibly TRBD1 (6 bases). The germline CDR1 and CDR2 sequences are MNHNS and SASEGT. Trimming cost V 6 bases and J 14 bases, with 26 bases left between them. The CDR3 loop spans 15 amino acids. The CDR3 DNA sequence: TGTGCCAGCAGGGCAGGGGTTCTCCTCGGGTCCAGGGAGTTCTTC. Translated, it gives CASRAGVLLGSREFF.

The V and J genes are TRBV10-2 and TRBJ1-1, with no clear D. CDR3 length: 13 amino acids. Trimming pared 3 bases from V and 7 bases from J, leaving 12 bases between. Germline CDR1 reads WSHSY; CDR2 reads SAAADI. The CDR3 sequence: CASSDRGSLEAFF. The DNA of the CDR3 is TGCGCCAGCAGTGATCGAGGGTCGCTTGAAGCTTTCTTT.

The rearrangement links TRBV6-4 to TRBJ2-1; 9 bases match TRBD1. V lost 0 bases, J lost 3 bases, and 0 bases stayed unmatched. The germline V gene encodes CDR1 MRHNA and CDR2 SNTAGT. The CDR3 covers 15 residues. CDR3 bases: TGTGCCAGCAGTGACTCGACAGGGGGCTACAATGAGCAGTTCTTC. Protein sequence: CASSDSTGGYNEQFF.

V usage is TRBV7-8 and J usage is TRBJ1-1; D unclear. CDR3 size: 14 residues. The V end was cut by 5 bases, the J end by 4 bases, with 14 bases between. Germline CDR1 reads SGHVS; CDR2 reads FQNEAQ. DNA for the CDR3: TGTGCCAGCAGCCGAGGGTCCCTGGCCACTGAAGCTTTCTTT. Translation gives CASSRGSLATEAFF.

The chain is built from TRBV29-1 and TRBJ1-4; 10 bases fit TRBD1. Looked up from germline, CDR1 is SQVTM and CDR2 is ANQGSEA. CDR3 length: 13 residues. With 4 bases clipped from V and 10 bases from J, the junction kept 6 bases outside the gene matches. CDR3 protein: CSVGGTGEGKLFF. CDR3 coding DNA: TGCAGCGTTGGGGGGACAGGGGAAGGAAAACTGTTTTTT.

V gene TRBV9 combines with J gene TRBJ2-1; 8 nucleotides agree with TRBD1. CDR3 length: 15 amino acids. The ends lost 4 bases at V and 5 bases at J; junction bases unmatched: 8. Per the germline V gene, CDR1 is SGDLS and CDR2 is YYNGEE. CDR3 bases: TGTGCCAGCAGCCCAATTTGGACAGGGAACAATGAGCAGTTCTTC. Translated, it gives CASSPIWTGNNEQFF.

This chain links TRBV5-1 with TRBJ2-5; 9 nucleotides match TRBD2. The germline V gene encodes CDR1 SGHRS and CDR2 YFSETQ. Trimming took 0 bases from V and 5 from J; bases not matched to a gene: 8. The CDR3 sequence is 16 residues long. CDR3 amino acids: CASSLGRSGSSETQYF. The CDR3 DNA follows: TGCGCCAGCAGCTTGGGGCGTAGCGGGAGTTCGGAGACCCAGTACTTC. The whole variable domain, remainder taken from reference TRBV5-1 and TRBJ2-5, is KAGVTQTPRYLIKTRGQQVTLSCSPISGHRSVSWYQQTPGQGLQFLFEYFSETQRNKGNFPGRFSGRQFSNSRSEMNVSTLELGDSALYLCASSLGRSGSSETQYFGPGTRLLVL.

The CDR3 nucleotides are TGTGCCAGCAGTTTACTACAGGGGATAGGAGCTTTCTTT. It is translated as CASSLLQGIGAFF. This sequence joins TRBV28 and TRBJ1-1; the match to TRBD1 covers 7 bases. Germline CDR1 and CDR2: MDHEN and SYDVKM. Losses at the gene ends were 2 bases for V and 10 bases for J; bases not matched to a gene: 7. CDR3 length: 13 residues. Filled out from reference TRBV28 and TRBJ1-1, the complete variable domain reads DVKVTQSSRYLVKRTGEKVFLECVQDMDHENMFWYRQDPGLGLRLIYFSYDVKMKEKGDIPEGYSVSREKKERFSLILESASTNQTSMYLCASSLLQGIGAFFGQGTRLTVV.